A selection of T cell receptor beta chains follows, all from one sample in a study of T cell changes during pregnancy in multiple sclerosis. Sequencing used immunoSEQ multiplex PCR; TCRdb keeps in-frame clones, though not all of them. Among 29,000 or so clones listed, more than 80% were seen once. Sequenced material: CD4+ T cells from peripheral blood mononuclear cells, taken in the first trimester of pregnancy. Receptors originate from a female donor with multiple sclerosis, enrolled in a pregnancy study. The CDR3 runs from the conserved cysteine through the conserved F or W. The order of the fields is D gene, V gene, J gene, clone size, CDR3 protein, CDR3 DNA. D genes are given only for firm matches. Rows give clone size only sometimes, using once, few, many, or a class for an expanded clone.

d_gene: -; v_gene: TRBV7-2; j_gene: TRBJ2-1; abundance: -; CDR3aa: CASSLVSTGNNEQFF; CDR3nt: TGTGCCAGCAGCTTAGTCTCTACAGGTAACAATGAGCAGTTCTTC
d_gene: -; v_gene: TRBV19; j_gene: TRBJ1-2; abundance: once; CDR3aa: CASSIEGRTDYGYTF; CDR3nt: TGTGCCAGTAGTATAGAAGGGCGGACAGATTATGGCTACACCTTC
d_gene: -; v_gene: TRBV5-1; j_gene: TRBJ2-7; abundance: -; CDR3aa: CASSLGDSTVYEQYF; CDR3nt: TGCGCCAGCAGCTTGGGGGATTCGACAGTCTACGAGCAGTACTTC
d_gene: -; v_gene: TRBV25-1; j_gene: TRBJ2-2; abundance: -; CDR3aa: CASMNSWTGELFF; CDR3nt: TGTGCCAGCATGAACAGTTGGACCGGGGAGCTGTTTTTT
d_gene: TRBD1; v_gene: TRBV7-9; j_gene: TRBJ2-5; abundance: -; CDR3aa: CASSLKDREETQYF; CDR3nt: TGTGCCAGCAGCTTAAAGGACAGGGAGGAGACCCAGTACTTC
d_gene: TRBD2; v_gene: TRBV7-3; j_gene: TRBJ2-3; abundance: -; CDR3aa: CASSSLAGTDTQYF; CDR3nt: TGTGCCAGCAGCTCACTAGCGGGCACAGATACGCAGTATTTT
d_gene: -; v_gene: TRBV6-5; j_gene: TRBJ1-1; abundance: -; CDR3aa: CASSYLGTPEAFF; CDR3nt: TGTGCCAGCAGTTACCTAGGGACTCCGGAGGCTTTCTTT
d_gene: -; v_gene: TRBV6-5; j_gene: TRBJ1-1; abundance: few; CDR3aa: CASSYAGLAFF; CDR3nt: TGTGCCAGCAGTTACGCGGGGCTGGCTTTCTTT
d_gene: -; v_gene: TRBV30; j_gene: TRBJ1-6; abundance: -; CDR3aa: CAWSVTPRTSGQRLNSPLHF; CDR3nt: TGTGCCTGGAGTGTAACGCCCCGGACAAGTGGGCAGAGACTTAATTCACCCCTCCACTTT
d_gene: TRBD1; v_gene: TRBV6-5; j_gene: TRBJ2-7; abundance: few; CDR3aa: CASSYIRGGRPYEQYF; CDR3nt: TGTGCCAGCAGTTACATCCGAGGGGGCAGACCCTACGAGCAGTACTTC
d_gene: TRBD1; v_gene: TRBV19; j_gene: TRBJ2-1; abundance: -; CDR3aa: CASRPGTGGITEQFF; CDR3nt: TGTGCCAGTAGGCCCGGGACAGGGGGGATTACTGAGCAGTTCTTC